These T cell receptor beta chains were read from a single sample in a study of human T cells and chemical hapten exposure. TCRdb re-called the reads with MiXCR, one entry per CDR3 protein. This sample has around 120,000 distinct CDR3 sequences; over 7.5% occur once, and the top ten carry 1.2% to 1.5%. Material for sequencing was whole blood. The receptors were gathered from a human donor in good health. Some clones in this sample may be carry-over from other donors' samples. CDR3s leave out the opening cysteine and the closing phenylalanine or tryptophan. Fields, in order: J gene, V gene, D gene, CDR3 protein. The D gene is left open where the match is weak.

j_call: TRBJ2-7
v_call: TRBV7-2
d_call: TRBD2
cdr3_aa: ASSLRLAGSEQY

j_call: TRBJ2-5
v_call: TRBV15
d_call: TRBD2
cdr3_aa: ATRASGQETQY

j_call: TRBJ2-6
v_call: TRBV6-4
d_call: TRBD1
cdr3_aa: ASRGGTGSGANVLT

j_call: TRBJ2-1
v_call: TRBV4-2
d_call: TRBD2
cdr3_aa: ASSQGRGTTPSSYNEQF

j_call: TRBJ2-1
v_call: TRBV24-1
d_call: -
cdr3_aa: ATSNPAGSYNEQF

j_call: TRBJ2-7
v_call: TRBV7-6
d_call: -
cdr3_aa: ASSLKVAASTYEQY

j_call: TRBJ1-4
v_call: TRBV12-3/TRBV12-4
d_call: TRBD1
cdr3_aa: ASSHRDRGLGEKLF

j_call: TRBJ2-1
v_call: TRBV2
d_call: TRBD2
cdr3_aa: ASSEWTSGLYNEQF

j_call: TRBJ2-1
v_call: TRBV4-2
d_call: TRBD1
cdr3_aa: ASSQETGGPANEQF

j_call: TRBJ2-3
v_call: TRBV6-1
d_call: -
cdr3_aa: ASSELGQGRTDTQY

j_call: TRBJ2-5
v_call: TRBV6-5
d_call: -
cdr3_aa: ASSYGGELETQY

j_call: TRBJ1-2
v_call: TRBV29-1
d_call: TRBD1
cdr3_aa: SATGDGNYGYT

j_call: TRBJ1-1
v_call: TRBV5-4
d_call: -
cdr3_aa: ASSLGADNTEAF

j_call: TRBJ2-1
v_call: TRBV6-2/TRBV6-3
d_call: -
cdr3_aa: ASAASNEQF

j_call: TRBJ2-1
v_call: TRBV12-3/TRBV12-4
d_call: TRBD2
cdr3_aa: ASSLAGRVFDEQF

j_call: TRBJ2-3
v_call: TRBV19
d_call: -
cdr3_aa: ASSTRGRDTQY